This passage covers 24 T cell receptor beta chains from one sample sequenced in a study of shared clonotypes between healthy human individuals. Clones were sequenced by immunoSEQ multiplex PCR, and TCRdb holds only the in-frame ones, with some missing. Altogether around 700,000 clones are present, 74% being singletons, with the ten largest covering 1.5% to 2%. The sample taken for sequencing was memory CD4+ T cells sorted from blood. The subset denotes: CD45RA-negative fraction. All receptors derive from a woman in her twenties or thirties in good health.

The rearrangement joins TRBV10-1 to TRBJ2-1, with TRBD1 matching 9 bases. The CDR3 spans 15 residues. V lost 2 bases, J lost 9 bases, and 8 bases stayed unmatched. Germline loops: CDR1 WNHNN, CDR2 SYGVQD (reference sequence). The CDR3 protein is CASSEHRGREGEQFF. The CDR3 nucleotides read TGCGCCAGCAGTGAGCACAGGGGGCGTGAAGGTGAGCAGTTCTTC.

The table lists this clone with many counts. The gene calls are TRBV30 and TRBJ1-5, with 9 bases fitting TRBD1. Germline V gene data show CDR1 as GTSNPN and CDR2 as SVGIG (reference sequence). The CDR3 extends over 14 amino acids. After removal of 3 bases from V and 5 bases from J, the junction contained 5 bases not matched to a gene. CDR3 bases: TGTGCCTGGAGGGGGACAGGGAGTCATCAGCCCCAGCATTTT. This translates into CAWRGTGSHQPQHF.

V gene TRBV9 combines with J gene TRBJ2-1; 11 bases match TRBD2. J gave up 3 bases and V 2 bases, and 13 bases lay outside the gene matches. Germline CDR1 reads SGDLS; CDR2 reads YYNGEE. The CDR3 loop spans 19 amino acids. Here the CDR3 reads CASSVGLAGFLNIYNEQFF. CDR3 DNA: TGTGCCAGCAGCGTCGGACTAGCGGGCTTCCTCAACATCTACAATGAGCAGTTCTTC. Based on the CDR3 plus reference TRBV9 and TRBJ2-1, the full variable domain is DSGVTQTPKHLITATGQRVTLRCSPRSGDLSVYWYQQSLDQGLQFLIQYYNGEERAKGNILERFSAQQFPDLHSELNLSSLELGDSALYFCASSVGLAGFLNIYNEQFFGPGTRLTVL.

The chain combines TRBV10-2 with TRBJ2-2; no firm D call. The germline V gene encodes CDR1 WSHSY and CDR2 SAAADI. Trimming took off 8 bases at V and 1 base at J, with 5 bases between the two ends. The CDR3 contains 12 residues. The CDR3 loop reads CASGWNTGELFF. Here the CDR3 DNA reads TGCGCCAGCGGGTGGAACACCGGGGAGCTGTTTTTT.

CDR3 sequence: CASSQGQGDAAFF. CDR3 nucleotide sequence: TGTGCCAGCAGCCAGGGACAGGGGGACGCAGCTTTCTTT. The chain is built from TRBV5-6 and TRBJ1-1; 11 bases line up with TRBD1. CDR3 size: 13 residues. The V and J ends lost 4 bases and 10 bases, in that order; junction bases with no gene match: 6. The germline gives CDR1 SGHDT, CDR2 YYEEEE.

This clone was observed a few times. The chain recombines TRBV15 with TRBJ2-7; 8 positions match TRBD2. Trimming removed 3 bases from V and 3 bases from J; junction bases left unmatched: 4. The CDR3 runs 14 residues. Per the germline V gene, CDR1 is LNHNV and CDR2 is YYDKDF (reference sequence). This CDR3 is CATSRLLADYEQYF. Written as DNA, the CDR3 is TGTGCCACCAGCAGGCTACTAGCGGACTACGAGCAGTACTTC.

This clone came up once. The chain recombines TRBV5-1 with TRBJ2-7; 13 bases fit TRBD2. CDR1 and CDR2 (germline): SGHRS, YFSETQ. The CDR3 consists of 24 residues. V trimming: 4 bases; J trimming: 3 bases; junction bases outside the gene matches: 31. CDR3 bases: TGCGCCAGCAGCCAGATTAGGACTAGCGGGAGCGTTTCGGTTCTGGGTACTAGAAGCTACGAGCAGTACTTC. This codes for CASSQIRTSGSVSVLGTRSYEQYF.

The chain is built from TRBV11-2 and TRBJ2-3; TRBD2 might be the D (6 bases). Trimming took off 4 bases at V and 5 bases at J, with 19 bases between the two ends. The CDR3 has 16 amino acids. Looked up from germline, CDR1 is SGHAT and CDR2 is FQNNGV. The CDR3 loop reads CASSSQGLPGGDTQYF. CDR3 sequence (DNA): TGTGCCAGCAGCTCCCAGGGACTCCCCGGTGGAGATACGCAGTATTTT.

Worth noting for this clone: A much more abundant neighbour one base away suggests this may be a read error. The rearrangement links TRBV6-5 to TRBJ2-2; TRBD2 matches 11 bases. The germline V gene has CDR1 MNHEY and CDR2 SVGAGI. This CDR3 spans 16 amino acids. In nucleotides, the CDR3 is TGTGCCAGCAGTCACTCGACTAGCGGGACGACCGGGGAGCTGTTTTTT. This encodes CASSHSTSGTTGELFF.

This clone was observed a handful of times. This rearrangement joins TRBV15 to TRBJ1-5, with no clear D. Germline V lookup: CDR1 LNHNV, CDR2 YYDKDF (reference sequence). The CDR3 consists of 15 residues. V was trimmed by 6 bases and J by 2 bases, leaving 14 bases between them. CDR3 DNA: TGTGCCACCAGTGCCGGGCCAAGGGGCAATCAGCCCCAGCATTTT. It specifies CATSAGPRGNQPQHF.

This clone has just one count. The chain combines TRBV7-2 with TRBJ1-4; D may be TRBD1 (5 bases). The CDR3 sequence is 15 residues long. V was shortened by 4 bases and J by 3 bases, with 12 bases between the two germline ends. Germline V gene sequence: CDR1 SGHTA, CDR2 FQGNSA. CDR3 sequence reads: CASSSAGTANEKLFF. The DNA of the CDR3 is TGTGCCAGCAGCTCAGCCGGGACGGCTAATGAAAAACTGTTTTTT.

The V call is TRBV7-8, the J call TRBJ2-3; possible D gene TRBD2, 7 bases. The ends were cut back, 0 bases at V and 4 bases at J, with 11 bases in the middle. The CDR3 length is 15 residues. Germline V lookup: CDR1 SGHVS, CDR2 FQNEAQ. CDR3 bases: TGTGCCAGCAGCTTAGCGGGAGGGGGAGCAGATACGCAGTATTTT. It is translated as CASSLAGGGADTQYF.

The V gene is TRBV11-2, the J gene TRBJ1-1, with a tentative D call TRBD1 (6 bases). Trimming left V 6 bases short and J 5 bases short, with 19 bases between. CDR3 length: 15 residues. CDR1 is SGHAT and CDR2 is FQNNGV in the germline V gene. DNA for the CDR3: TGTGCCAGCAGATCTTCTAGGGGGGCGAAGACTGAAGCTTTCTTT. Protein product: CASRSSRGAKTEAFF.

CDR3 amino acids: CASSPAVGEQFF. For the CDR3, the DNA is TGCGCCAGCAGCCCAGCCGTGGGGGAGCAGTTCTTC. The rearrangement links TRBV4-1 to TRBJ2-1; D remains unclear. V lost 4 bases and J lost 10, with 11 bases in between. The CDR3 sequence is 12 residues long. CDR1 and CDR2 (germline): MGHRA, YSYEKL.

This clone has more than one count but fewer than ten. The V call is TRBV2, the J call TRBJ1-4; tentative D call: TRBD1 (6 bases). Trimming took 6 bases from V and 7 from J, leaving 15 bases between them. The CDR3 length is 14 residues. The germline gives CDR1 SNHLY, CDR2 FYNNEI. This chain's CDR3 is CASRRAGAREKLFF. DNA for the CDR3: TGTGCCAGCAGGCGGGCGGGGGCGCGTGAAAAACTGTTTTTT.

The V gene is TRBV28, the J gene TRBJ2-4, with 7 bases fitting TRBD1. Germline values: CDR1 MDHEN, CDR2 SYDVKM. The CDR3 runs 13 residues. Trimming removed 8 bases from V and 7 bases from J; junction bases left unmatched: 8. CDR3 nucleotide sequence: TGTGCCAGCTCTAATAGACAGGGTAACATTCAGTACTTC. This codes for CASSNRQGNIQYF.

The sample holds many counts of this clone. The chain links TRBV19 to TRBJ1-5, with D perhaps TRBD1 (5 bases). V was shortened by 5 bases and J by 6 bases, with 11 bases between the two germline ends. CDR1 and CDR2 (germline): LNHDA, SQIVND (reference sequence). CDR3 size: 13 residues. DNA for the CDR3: TGTGCCAGTAGTCAGGGAGGGGTTCAGCCCCAGCATTTT. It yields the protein CASSQGGVQPQHF.

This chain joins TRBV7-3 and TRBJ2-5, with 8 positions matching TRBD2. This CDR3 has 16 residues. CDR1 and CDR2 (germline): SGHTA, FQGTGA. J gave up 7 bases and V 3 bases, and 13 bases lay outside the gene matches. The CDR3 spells CASSFSGAGAGSTQYF. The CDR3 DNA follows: TGTGCCAGCAGCTTTTCGGGAGCGGGAGCGGGTTCGACCCAGTACTTC.

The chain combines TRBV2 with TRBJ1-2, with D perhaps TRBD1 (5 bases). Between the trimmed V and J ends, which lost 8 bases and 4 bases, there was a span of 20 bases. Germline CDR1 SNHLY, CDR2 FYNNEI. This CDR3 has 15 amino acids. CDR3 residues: CASGAQGASGYGYTF. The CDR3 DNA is TGTGCCAGCGGGGCCCAGGGAGCGTCCGGCTATGGCTACACCTTC.

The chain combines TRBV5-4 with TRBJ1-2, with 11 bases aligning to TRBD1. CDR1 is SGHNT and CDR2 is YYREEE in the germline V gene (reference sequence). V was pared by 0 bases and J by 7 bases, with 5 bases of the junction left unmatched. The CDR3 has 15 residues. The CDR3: CASSLAGTGGRGYTF. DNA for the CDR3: TGTGCCAGCAGCTTGGCGGGGACAGGGGGTCGTGGCTACACCTTC.

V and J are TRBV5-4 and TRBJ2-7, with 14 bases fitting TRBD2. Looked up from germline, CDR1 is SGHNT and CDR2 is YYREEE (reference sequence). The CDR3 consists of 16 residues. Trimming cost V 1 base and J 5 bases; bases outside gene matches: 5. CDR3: CASSLKTSGRADEQYF. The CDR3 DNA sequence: TGTGCCAGCAGCTTGAAGACTAGCGGGAGGGCGGACGAGCAGTACTTC.

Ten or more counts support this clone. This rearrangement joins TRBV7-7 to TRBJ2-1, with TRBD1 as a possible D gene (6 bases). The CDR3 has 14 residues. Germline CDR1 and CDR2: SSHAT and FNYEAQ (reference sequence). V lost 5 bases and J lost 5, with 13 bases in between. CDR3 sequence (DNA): TGTGCCAGCAGCCCAACAGGGTGGGACAATGAGCAGTTCTTC. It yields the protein CASSPTGWDNEQFF.

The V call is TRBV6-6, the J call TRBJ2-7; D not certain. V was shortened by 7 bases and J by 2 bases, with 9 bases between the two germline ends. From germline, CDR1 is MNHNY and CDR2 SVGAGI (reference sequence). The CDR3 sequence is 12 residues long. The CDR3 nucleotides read TGTGCCAGCACCGATCAGGCCTACGAGCAGTACTTC. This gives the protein CASTDQAYEQYF.

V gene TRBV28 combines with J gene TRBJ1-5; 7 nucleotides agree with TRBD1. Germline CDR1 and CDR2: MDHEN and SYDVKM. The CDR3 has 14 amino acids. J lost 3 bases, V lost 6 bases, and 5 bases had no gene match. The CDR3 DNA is TGTGCCAGCAGCCGGGACAGACTCAATCAGCCCCAGCATTTT. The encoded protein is CASSRDRLNQPQHF. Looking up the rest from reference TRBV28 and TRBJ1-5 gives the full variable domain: DVKVTQSSRYLVKRTGEKVFLECVQDMDHENMFWYRQDPGLGLRLIYFSYDVKMKEKGDIPEGYSVSREKKERFSLILESASTNQTSMYLCASSRDRLNQPQHFGDGTRLSIL.